The 4 T cell receptor beta chains listed next were all sequenced from one sample in a study of T cell responses to AZD1222 COVID-19 vaccine. The assay was immunoSEQ multiplex PCR, and TCRdb's table has in-frame clones only and misses some. The sample holds under 200,000 clones, around 90% seen once. The sample in question was peripheral blood, obtained on day 0 of AZD1222 vaccination. The receptor source for this set is an adult in good health.

This CDR3 reads CASSPGRGLGGKLFF. For the CDR3, the DNA is TGTGCCAGCAGCCCGGGGAGGGGGTTGGGTGGAAAACTGTTTTTT. V and J are TRBV6-5 and TRBJ1-4, with D tentatively TRBD1 (6 bases). Germline-derived CDR1 and CDR2 are MNHEY and SVGAGI. This CDR3 is built from 15 residues. V was cut by 6 bases and J by 10 bases, with 21 bases left in between.

This chain connects TRBV29-1 to TRBJ1-2; 8 nucleotides agree with TRBD1. CDR1 and CDR2 (germline): SQVTM, ANQGSEA. V trimming: 7 bases; J trimming: 8 bases; junction bases outside the gene matches: 6. This CDR3 spans 11 amino acids. The CDR3 sequence: CSALTGEGYTF. CDR3 bases: TGCAGCGCCCTGACAGGGGAGGGCTACACCTTC.

The genes are TRBV9 and TRBJ1-1, with D uncertain. CDR1 is SGDLS and CDR2 is YYNGEE in the germline V gene. The CDR3 contains 15 residues. V lost 0 bases and J lost 1, with 10 bases in between. The CDR3: CASSVEKGSNTEAFF. In DNA, the CDR3 is TGTGCCAGCAGCGTAGAGAAAGGTTCGAACACTGAAGCTTTCTTT.

The chain has TRBV6-5 and TRBJ2-7; D is ambiguous. Germline-derived CDR1 and CDR2 are MNHEY and SVGAGI. Trimming took 5 bases from V and 0 from J, leaving 11 bases between them. This CDR3 has 14 amino acids. CDR3 sequence reads: CASSPRPGSYEQYF. CDR3 DNA: TGTGCCAGCAGTCCGCGTCCGGGCTCCTACGAGCAGTACTTC.